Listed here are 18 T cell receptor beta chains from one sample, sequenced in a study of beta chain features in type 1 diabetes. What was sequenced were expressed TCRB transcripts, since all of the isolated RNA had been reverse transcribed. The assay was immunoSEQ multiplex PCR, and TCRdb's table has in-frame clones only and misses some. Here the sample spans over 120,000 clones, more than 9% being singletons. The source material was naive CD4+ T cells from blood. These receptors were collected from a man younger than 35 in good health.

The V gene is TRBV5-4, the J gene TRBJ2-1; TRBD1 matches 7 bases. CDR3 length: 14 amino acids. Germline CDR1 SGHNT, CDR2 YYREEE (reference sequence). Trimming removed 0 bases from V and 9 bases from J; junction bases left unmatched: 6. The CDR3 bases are TGTGCCAGCAGCTTGGGTCCGACAGGGTTTGAGCAGTTCTTC. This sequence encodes CASSLGPTGFEQFF.

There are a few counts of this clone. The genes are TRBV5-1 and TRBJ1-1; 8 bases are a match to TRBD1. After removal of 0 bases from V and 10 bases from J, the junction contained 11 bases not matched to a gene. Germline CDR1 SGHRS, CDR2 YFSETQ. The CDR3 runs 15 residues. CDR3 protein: CASSLGRRQGPGAFF. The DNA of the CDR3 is TGCGCCAGCAGCTTGGGGCGGCGACAGGGGCCCGGAGCTTTCTTT. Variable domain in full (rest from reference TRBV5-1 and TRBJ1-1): KAGVTQTPRYLIKTRGQQVTLSCSPISGHRSVSWYQQTPGQGLQFLFEYFSETQRNKGNFPGRFSGRQFSNSRSEMNVSTLELGDSALYLCASSLGRRQGPGAFFGQGTRLTVV.

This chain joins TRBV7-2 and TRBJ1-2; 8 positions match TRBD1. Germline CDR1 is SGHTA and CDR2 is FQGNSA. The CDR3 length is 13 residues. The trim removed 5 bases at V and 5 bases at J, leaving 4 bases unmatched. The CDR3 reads CASSPGGVYGYTF. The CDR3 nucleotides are TGTGCCAGCAGCCCAGGGGGCGTTTATGGCTACACCTTC.

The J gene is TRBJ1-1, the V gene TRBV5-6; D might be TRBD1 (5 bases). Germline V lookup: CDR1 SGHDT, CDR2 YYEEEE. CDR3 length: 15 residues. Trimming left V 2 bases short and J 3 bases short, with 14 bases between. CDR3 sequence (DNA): TGTGCCAGCAGCTTTAGTGGAGGGGCGGACACTGAAGCTTTCTTT. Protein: CASSFSGGADTEAFF.

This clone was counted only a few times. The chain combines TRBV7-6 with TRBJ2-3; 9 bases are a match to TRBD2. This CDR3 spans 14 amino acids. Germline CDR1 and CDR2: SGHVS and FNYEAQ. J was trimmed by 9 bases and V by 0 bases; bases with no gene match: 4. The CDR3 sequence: CASSLAPSGETQYF. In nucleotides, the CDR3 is TGTGCCAGCAGCTTAGCGCCTAGCGGGGAAACGCAGTATTTT.

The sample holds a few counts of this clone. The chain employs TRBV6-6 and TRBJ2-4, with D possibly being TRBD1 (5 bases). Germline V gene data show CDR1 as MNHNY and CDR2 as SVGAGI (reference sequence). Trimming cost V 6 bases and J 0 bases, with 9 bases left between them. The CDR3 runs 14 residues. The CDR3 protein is CASRDSIAKNIQYF. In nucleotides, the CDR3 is TGTGCCAGCAGAGACAGCATAGCCAAAAACATTCAGTACTTC.

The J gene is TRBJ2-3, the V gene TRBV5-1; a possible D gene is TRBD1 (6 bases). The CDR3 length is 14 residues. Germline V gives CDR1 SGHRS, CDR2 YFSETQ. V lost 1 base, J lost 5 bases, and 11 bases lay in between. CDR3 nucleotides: TGCGCCAGCAGCTTGACCCAGGGGTTAGATACGCAGTATTTT. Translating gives CASSLTQGLDTQYF.

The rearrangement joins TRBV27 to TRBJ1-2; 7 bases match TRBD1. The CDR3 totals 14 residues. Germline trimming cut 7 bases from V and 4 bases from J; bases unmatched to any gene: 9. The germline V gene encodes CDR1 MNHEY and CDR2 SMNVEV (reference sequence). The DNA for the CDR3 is TGTGCCAGCACCCCAGGGGGTGGCGGCTATGGCTACACCTTC. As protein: CASTPGGGGYGYTF.

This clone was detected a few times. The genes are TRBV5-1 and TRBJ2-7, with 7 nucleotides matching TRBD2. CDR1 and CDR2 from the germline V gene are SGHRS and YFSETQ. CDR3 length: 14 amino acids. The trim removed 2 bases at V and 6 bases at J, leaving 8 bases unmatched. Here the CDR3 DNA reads TGCGCCAGCAGCTTTGGGGGGGGGACCGGCGAGCAGTACTTC. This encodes CASSFGGGTGEQYF.

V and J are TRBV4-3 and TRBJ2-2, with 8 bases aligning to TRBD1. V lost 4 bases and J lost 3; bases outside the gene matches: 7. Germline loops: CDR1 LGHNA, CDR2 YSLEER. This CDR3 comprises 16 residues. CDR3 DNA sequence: TGCGCCAGCAGCCGGAATCAGGGGGCCGACACCGGGGAGCTGTTTTTT. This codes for CASSRNQGADTGELFF.

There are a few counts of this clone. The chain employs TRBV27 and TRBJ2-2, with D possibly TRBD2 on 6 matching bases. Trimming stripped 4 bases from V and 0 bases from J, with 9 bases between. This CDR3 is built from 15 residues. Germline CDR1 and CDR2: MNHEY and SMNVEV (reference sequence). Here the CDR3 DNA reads TGTGCCAGCAGTTATGGCGGGGCGAACACCGGGGAGCTGTTTTTT. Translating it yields CASSYGGANTGELFF.

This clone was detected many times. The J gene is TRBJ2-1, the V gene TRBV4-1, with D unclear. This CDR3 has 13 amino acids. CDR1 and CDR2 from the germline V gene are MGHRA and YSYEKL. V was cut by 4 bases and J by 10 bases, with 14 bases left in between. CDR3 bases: TGCGCCAGCAGCCCGCCGGCGGTGCGGGAGCAGTTCTTC. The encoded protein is CASSPPAVREQFF.

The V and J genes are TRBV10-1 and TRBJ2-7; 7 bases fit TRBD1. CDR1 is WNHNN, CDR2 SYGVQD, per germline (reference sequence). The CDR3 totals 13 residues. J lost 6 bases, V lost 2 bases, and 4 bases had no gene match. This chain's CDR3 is CASSETTGSEQYF. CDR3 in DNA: TGCGCCAGCAGTGAGACGACAGGGAGCGAGCAGTACTTC.

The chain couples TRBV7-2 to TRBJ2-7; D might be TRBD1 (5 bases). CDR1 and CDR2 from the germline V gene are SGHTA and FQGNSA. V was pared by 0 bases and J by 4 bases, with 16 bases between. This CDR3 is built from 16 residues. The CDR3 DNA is TGTGCCAGCAGCTTAGCAGCCACGACAGAGCCTTACGAGCAGTACTTC. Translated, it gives CASSLAATTEPYEQYF. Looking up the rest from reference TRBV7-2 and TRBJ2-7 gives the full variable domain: GAGVSQSPSNKVTEKGKDVELRCDPISGHTALYWYRQSLGQGLEFLIYFQGNSAPDKSGLPSDRFSAERTGGSVSTLTIQRTQQEDSAVYLCASSLAATTEPYEQYFGPGTRLTVT.

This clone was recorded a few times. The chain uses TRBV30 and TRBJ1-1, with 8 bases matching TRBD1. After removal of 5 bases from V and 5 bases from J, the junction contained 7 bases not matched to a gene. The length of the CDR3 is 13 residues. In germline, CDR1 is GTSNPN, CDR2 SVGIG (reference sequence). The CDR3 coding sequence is TGTGCCTGGGGACAGGGTTTGTGGACTGAAGCTTTCTTT. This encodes CAWGQGLWTEAFF.

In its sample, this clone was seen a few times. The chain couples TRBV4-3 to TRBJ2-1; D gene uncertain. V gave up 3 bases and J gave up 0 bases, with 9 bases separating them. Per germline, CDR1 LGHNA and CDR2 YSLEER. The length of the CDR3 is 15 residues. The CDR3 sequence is CASSQAVSSYNEQFF. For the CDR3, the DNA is TGCGCCAGCAGCCAGGCGGTAAGCTCCTACAATGAGCAGTTCTTC.

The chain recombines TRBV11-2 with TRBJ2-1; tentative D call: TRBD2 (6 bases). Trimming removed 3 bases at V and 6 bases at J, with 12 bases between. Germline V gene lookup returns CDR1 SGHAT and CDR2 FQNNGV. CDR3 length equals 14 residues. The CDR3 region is CASSFTGVGNEQFF. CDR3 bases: TGTGCCAGCAGCTTTACGGGGGTTGGCAATGAGCAGTTCTTC.

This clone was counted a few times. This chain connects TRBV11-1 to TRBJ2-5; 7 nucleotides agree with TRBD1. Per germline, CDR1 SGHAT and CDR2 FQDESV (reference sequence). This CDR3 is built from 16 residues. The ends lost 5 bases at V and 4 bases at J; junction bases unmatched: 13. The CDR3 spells CASSGGRGIGGETQYF. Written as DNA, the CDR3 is TGTGCCAGCAGCGGAGGCAGGGGGATAGGAGGAGAGACCCAGTACTTC.